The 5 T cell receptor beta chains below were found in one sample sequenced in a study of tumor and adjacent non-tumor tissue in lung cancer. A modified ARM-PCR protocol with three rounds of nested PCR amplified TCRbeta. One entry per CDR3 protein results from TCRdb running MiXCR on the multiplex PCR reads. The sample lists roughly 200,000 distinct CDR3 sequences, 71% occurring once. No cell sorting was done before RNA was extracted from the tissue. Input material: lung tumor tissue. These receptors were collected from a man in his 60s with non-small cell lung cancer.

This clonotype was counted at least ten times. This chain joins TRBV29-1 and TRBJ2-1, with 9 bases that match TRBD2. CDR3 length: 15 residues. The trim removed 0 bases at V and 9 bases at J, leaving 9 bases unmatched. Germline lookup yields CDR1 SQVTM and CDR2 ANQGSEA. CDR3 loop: CSVEEWAGGGVEQFF. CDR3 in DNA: TGCAGCGTTGAAGAGTGGGCGGGAGGGGGTGTTGAGCAGTTCTTC.

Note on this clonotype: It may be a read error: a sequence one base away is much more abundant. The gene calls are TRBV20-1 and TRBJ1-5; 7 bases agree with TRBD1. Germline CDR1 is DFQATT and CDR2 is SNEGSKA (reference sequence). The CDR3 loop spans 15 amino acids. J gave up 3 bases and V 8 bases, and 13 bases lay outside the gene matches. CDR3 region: CSSGEPGQNNQPQHF. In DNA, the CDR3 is TGCAGTTCTGGCGAACCGGGACAGAACAATCAGCCCCAGCATTTT.

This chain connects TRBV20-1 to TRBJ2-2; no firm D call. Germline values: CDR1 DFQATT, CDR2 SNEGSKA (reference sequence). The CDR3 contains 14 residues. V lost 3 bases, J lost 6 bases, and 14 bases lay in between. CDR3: CSASRTPRPGELFF. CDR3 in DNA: TGCAGTGCTAGCCGGACGCCTCGGCCCGGGGAGCTGTTTTTT.

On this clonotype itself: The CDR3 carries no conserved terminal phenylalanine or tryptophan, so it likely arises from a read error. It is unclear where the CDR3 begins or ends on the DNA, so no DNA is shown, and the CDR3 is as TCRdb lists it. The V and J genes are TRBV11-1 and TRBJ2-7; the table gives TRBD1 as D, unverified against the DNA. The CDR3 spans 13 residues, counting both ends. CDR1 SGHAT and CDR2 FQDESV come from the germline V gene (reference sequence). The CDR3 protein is CASSTDRGGEHYY.

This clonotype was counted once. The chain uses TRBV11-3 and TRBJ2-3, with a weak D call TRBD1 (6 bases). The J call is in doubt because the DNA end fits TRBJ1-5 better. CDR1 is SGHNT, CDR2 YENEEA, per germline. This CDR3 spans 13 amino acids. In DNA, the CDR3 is TGTGTCCCCTGGAGGGGGGGCCCTGATACGCAGCATTTT. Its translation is CVPWRGGPDTQHF.